These 22 T cell receptor beta chains originate from one sample sequenced in a study of blood T cells in healthy people across ages. A sample-barcoded 5' primer and a J-beta primer mix were used in a second PCR of about 7 to 11 cycles. TCRdb passed the 5' RACE reads through MiXCR, listing each CDR3 protein once. This sample has approximately 760,000 distinct CDR3 sequences, with 25% found just once. This sample also appeared in a second study, on T cells of mothers and their children.

The sequencing input was blood. Receptors were obtained from a boy between 10 and 17 years old in good health.

The rearrangement links TRBV11-2 to TRBJ2-5, with a tentative D call TRBD1 (5 bases). This CDR3 is 17 amino acids long. Germline-derived CDR1 and CDR2 are SGHAT and FQNNGV. The ends were cut back, 3 bases at V and 4 bases at J, with 21 bases in the middle. The CDR3 nucleotides read TGTGCCAGCAGCTTTGACAGTTCTCTCCAACTAAGAGAGACCCAGTACTTC. Translated: CASSFDSSLQLRETQYF. The whole variable domain, remainder taken from reference TRBV11-2 and TRBJ2-5, is EAGVAQSPRYKIIEKRQSVAFWCNPISGHATLYWYQQILGQGPKLLIQFQNNGVVDDSQLPKDRFSAERLKGVDSTLKIQPAKLEDSAVYLCASSFDSSLQLRETQYFGPGTRLLVL.

The J gene is TRBJ2-7, the V gene TRBV4-1, with D maybe TRBD1 (5 bases). This CDR3 is built from 14 residues. Trimming cost V 3 bases and J 3 bases, with 12 bases left between them. Germline V gives CDR1 MGHRA, CDR2 YSYEKL. This chain's CDR3 is CASSQQQGIYEQYF. CDR3 DNA: TGCGCCAGCAGCCAGCAGCAGGGTATCTACGAGCAGTACTTC.

In its sample, this clonotype was seen a few times. The chain has TRBV5-1 and TRBJ2-2; TRBD2 is a possible D gene (7 bases). Per germline, CDR1 SGHRS and CDR2 YFSETQ. V was pared by 2 bases and J by 6 bases, with 17 bases between. This CDR3 has 16 amino acids. The CDR3 DNA reads as TGCGCCAGCAGCTTATCGGCTGGGGGGGGCCCCGGGGAGCTGTTTTTT. Translated: CASSLSAGGGPGELFF.

The chain combines TRBV5-1 with TRBJ2-5; TRBD2 matches 7 bases. CDR3 length: 15 amino acids. V shed 1 base and J 1 base; nucleotides not matched to a gene: 4. The V gene's germline CDR1 is SGHRS and CDR2 YFSETQ. The CDR3 spells CASSLLSSGQETQYF. Written as DNA, the CDR3 is TGCGCCAGCAGCTTGCTCTCTAGCGGCCAAGAGACCCAGTACTTC.

In its sample, this clonotype was seen a few times. The chain employs TRBV11-2 and TRBJ2-7; TRBD2 agrees at 10 bases. This CDR3 has 13 amino acids. CDR1 and CDR2 (germline): SGHAT, FQNNGV. Trimming removed 1 base from V and 6 bases from J; junction bases left unmatched: 0. CDR3 nucleotide sequence: TGTGCCAGCAGCTTAGCTAGCGGGGGCGAGCAGTACTTC. Translating gives CASSLASGGEQYF.

This chain joins TRBV5-8 and TRBJ1-5; D unclear. Trimming shortened V by 1 base and J by 4 bases, and 12 bases separated the two germline ends. The CDR3 totals 15 residues. The germline gives CDR1 SGHTS, CDR2 YDEGEE. The CDR3 protein is CASSLFAGTNQPQHF. The DNA for the CDR3 is TGTGCCAGCAGCTTGTTCGCCGGAACGAATCAGCCCCAGCATTTT.

The chain couples TRBV12-5 to TRBJ1-1, with 9 bases that match TRBD1. Germline V gives CDR1 LGHNT, CDR2 FRNRAP. Trimming removed 9 bases from V and 1 base from J; junction bases left unmatched: 6. The CDR3 length is 14 residues. CDR3 DNA: TGTGCTAGCGGACAGGGGAATGGGAACACTGAAGCTTTCTTT. Translated: CASGQGNGNTEAFF.

The genes are TRBV28 and TRBJ2-2, with D possibly TRBD2 on 6 matching bases. With 8 bases removed from V and 6 bases from J, the gap between germline ends came to 19 bases. The CDR3 totals 15 residues. Looked up from germline, CDR1 is MDHEN and CDR2 is SYDVKM. CDR3 bases: TGTGCCAGCGGCGACGCGGGGAACTCTCCCGGGGAGCTGTTTTTT. Translating it yields CASGDAGNSPGELFF.

This sequence joins TRBV29-1 and TRBJ2-7; D not certain. Between the trimmed V and J ends, which lost 3 bases and 4 bases, there was a span of 7 bases. This CDR3 region has 11 residues. Germline CDR1 and CDR2: SQVTM and ANQGSEA. This chain's CDR3 is CSVDGLYEQYF. The CDR3 DNA sequence: TGCAGCGTTGACGGTCTTTACGAGCAGTACTTC.

This clonotype showed up just a few times. At one of its ends the junction is not consistent with the germline gene, which may arise from a read error. The J gene is TRBJ2-1, the V gene TRBV6-5; 8 nucleotides match TRBD2. Germline CDR1 is MNHEY and CDR2 is SVGAGI. The CDR3 length is 15 residues. The CDR3 DNA reads as TGTGCCAGCAATTACCCCGGGGGGGCCTACAATGAGCAGTTCTTC. Protein product: CASNYPGGAYNEQFF.

The CDR3 DNA reads TGTGCCAGCAGACTAGCGGGGGGCGACTATGAGCAGTTCTTC. Translation: CASRLAGGDYEQFF. The chain combines TRBV7-3 with TRBJ2-1, with 12 nucleotides matching TRBD2. The germline CDR1 and CDR2 sequences are SGHTA and FQGTGA. This CDR3 comprises 14 residues. V dropped 6 bases and J dropped 8; count of bases not matched to a gene: 5.

This clonotype was seen ten or more times. An end of the junction does not agree with germline; a read error may underlie this. The chain combines TRBV7-9 with TRBJ2-7; D is unclear. In germline, CDR1 is SEHNR, CDR2 FQNEAQ (reference sequence). CDR3 length: 14 residues. The CDR3 region is CASSLDGFSYEQYF. DNA for the CDR3: TGCGCCAGCAGCTTGGACGGATTCTCCTACGAGCAGTACTTC.

V usage is TRBV5-5 and J usage is TRBJ2-5; D call uncertain. The DNA matches TRBJ2-1 better at its end, which makes the J call doubtful. CDR3 length: 13 residues. Germline CDR1 reads SGHKS; CDR2 reads YYEKEE (reference sequence). The chain's CDR3 is CASSLVTGELQFF. The CDR3 DNA is TGTGCCAGCAGCTTGGTGACTGGCGAGCTGCAGTTCTTC.

The V and J genes are TRBV12-5 and TRBJ2-3; a weak D match, TRBD1 (6 bases). Trimming removed 7 bases at V and 2 bases at J, with 19 bases between. Per germline, CDR1 LGHNT and CDR2 FRNRAP. The CDR3 totals 16 residues. CDR3 in amino acids: CASEPDRPPLTDTQYF. The CDR3 region has the DNA TGTGCTAGTGAACCGGACAGACCGCCCCTCACAGATACGCAGTATTTT.

There are a few counts of this clonotype. The chain couples TRBV9 to TRBJ1-2, with D unresolved. The CDR3 consists of 15 residues. The V gene lost 3 bases and the J gene lost 2 bases, with 14 bases spanning the gap. Germline V lookup: CDR1 SGDLS, CDR2 YYNGEE. The CDR3 region is CASSAKEGGNYGYTF. CDR3 nucleotide sequence: TGTGCCAGCAGCGCTAAGGAAGGAGGAAACTATGGCTACACCTTC. The full variable domain, with the rest looked up from reference TRBV9 and TRBJ1-2, is DSGVTQTPKHLITATGQRVTLRCSPRSGDLSVYWYQQSLDQGLQFLIQYYNGEERAKGNILERFSAQQFPDLHSELNLSSLELGDSALYFCASSAKEGGNYGYTFGSGTRLTVV.

This chain connects TRBV3-1 to TRBJ2-1; TRBD1 might be the D (5 bases). Germline CDR1 reads LGHDT; CDR2 reads YNNKEL (reference sequence). The germline V and J ends were trimmed by 3 bases and 6 bases, with 18 bases remaining between them. This CDR3 has 16 residues. CDR3 coding DNA: TGTGCCAGCAGCCAGTTACCGGGCCCTGGGGCCAATGAGCAGTTCTTC. This sequence encodes CASSQLPGPGANEQFF.

This clonotype was counted many times. The chain has TRBV28 and TRBJ2-5; D possibly corresponds to TRBD1 (6 bases). Germline-derived CDR1 and CDR2 are MDHEN and SYDVKM. Trimming stripped 6 bases from V and 2 bases from J, with 10 bases between. This CDR3 has 13 amino acids. CDR3 sequence reads: CASREQGQETQYF. The CDR3 DNA reads TGTGCCAGCAGAGAACAGGGACAAGAGACCCAGTACTTC.

The gene calls are TRBV20-1 and TRBJ2-3; a possible D gene is TRBD2 (5 bases). The CDR3 extends over 14 amino acids. Trimming pared 6 bases from V and 2 bases from J, leaving 15 bases between. Germline values: CDR1 DFQATT, CDR2 SNEGSKA (reference sequence). In DNA, the CDR3 is TGCAGTGCCCCAAACGGAGGAGTCACAGATACGCAGTATTTT. Translation gives CSAPNGGVTDTQYF.

This clonotype appeared a few times. V gene TRBV6-5 combines with J gene TRBJ2-5; weak D call: TRBD1 (5 bases). The CDR3 consists of 12 residues. V lost 6 bases, J lost 2 bases, and 7 bases lay in between. The germline V gene has CDR1 MNHEY and CDR2 SVGAGI. The CDR3 region is CASRQDQETQYF. CDR3 in DNA: TGTGCCAGCAGACAGGATCAAGAGACCCAGTACTTC.

The chain links TRBV20-1 to TRBJ2-7; TRBD2 matches 7 bases. Trimming cost V 4 bases and J 2 bases; bases outside gene matches: 17. The germline V gene encodes CDR1 DFQATT and CDR2 SNEGSKA (reference sequence). The CDR3 is 17 amino acids. The CDR3 coding sequence is TGCAGTGCTACTTGGTACGGTAGCGGGTCAATCCCCTACGAGCAGTACTTC. The encoded protein is CSATWYGSGSIPYEQYF.

The genes are TRBV6-5 and TRBJ1-2, with D perhaps matching TRBD1 (5 bases). V lost 2 bases to trimming and J lost 8 bases, with 15 bases between them. Per germline, CDR1 MNHEY and CDR2 SVGAGI. This CDR3 region has 14 residues. In DNA, the CDR3 is TGTGCCAGCAGTTACGGCGTGGGGGTTGGAGGCTACACCTTC. Translating it yields CASSYGVGVGGYTF.

The sample holds many counts of this clonotype. This chain joins TRBV20-1 and TRBJ2-1, with D possibly matching TRBD2 (5 bases). Germline V gene data show CDR1 as DFQATT and CDR2 as SNEGSKA (reference sequence). The V end was cut by 7 bases, the J end by 4 bases, with 17 bases between. The CDR3 extends over 14 amino acids. CDR3 nucleotide sequence: TGCAGTGTCCCCAACCGGGATAAATACAATGAGCAGTTCTTC. This gives the protein CSVPNRDKYNEQFF.